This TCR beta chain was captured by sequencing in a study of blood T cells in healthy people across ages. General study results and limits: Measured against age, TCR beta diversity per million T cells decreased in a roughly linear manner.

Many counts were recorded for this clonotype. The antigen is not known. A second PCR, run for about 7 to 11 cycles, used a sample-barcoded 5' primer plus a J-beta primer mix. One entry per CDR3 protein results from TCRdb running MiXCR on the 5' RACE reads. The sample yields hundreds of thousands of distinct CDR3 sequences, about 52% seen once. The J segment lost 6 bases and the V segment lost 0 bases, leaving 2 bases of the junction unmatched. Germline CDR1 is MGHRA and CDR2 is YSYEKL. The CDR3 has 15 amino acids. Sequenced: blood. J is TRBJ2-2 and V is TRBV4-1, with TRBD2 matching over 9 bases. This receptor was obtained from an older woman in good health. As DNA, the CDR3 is TGCGCCAGCAGCCAAGAAGGGACTAGCCCCGGGGAGCTGTTTTTT. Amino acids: CASSQEGTSPGELFF.